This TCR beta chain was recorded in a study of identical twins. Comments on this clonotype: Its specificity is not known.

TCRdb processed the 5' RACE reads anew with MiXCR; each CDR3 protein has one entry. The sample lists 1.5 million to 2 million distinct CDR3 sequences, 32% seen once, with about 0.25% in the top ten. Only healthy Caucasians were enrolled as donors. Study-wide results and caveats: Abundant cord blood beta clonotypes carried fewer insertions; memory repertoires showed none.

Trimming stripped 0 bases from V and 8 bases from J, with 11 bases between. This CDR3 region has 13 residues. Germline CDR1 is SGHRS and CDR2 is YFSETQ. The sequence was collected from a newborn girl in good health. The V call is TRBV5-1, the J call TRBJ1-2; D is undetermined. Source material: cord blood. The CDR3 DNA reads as TGCGCCAGCAGCTTGGAAGTGTCGGACGGCTACACCTTC. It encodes CASSLEVSDGYTF.